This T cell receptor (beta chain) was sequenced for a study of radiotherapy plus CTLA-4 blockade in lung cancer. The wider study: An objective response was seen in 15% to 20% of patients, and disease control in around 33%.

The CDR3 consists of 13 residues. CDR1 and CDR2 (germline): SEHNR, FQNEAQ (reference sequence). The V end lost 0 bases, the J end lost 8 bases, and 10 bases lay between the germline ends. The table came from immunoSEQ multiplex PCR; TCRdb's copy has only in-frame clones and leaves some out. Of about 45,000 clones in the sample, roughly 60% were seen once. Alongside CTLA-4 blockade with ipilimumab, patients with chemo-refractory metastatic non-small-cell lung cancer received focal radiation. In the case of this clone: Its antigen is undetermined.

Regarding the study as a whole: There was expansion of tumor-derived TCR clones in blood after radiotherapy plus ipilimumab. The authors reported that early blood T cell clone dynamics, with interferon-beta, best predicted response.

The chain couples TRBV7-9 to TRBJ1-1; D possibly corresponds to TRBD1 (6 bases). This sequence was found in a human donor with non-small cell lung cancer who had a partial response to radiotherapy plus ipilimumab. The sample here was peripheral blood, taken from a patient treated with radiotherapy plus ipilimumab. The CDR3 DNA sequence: TGTGCCAGCAGCTTAGCCGTCGGACAGGAAGCTTTCTTT. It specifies CASSLAVGQEAFF.